This TCR beta chain emerged from a study of OX40 agonist ivuxolimab in advanced cancers. Study-level results: Compared with others, partial responders at 0.1-3.0 mg/kg displayed clonal expansion among the lowest. The authors also found low normalized T-cell clonal expansion in some nonresponders.

As for this clone: The antigen is unknown.

Some clones are missing from TCRdb's copy, which holds only in-frame ones; the method was immunoSEQ multiplex PCR. The sample contains tens of thousands of clones, 80% to 90% of which appear only once. V was pared by 3 bases and J by 4 bases, with 10 bases between. The CDR3 is made up of 13 amino acids. Germline-derived CDR1 and CDR2 are SGHRS and YFSETQ. This chain joins TRBV5-1 and TRBJ2-5; D gene uncertain. The sequencing here drew on CD4+ or CD8+ T cells sorted from blood, taken in a trial of the OX40 agonist ivuxolimab. The sequence was obtained from an adult with an advanced solid tumor such as melanoma, head and neck, liver or kidney cancer. In DNA form, the CDR3 reads TGCGCCAGCAGCTACTTTTCCCCAGAGACCCAGTACTTC. Translated, it gives CASSYFSPETQYF.